This entry lists 13 T cell receptor beta chains sequenced from one sample in a study of control samples from healthy donors and cancer patients. Assay: immunoSEQ multiplex PCR; the TCRdb copy retains only in-frame clones and omits some. This table has about 120,000 clones, around 91% appearing once. Sequencing input: PBMCs. Every receptor here comes from a woman aged 50 to 60 with colorectal cancer.

This clone was seen only a few times. The V and J genes are TRBV28 and TRBJ2-3; D call uncertain. Germline CDR1 MDHEN, CDR2 SYDVKM. V dropped 2 bases and J dropped 5 bases, with 14 bases sitting between them. The CDR3 has 15 amino acids. The CDR3 DNA follows: TGTGCCAGCAGTTTAGAGCGTCTCGAAATAGATACGCAGTATTTT. It specifies CASSLERLEIDTQYF.

In its sample, this clone was seen once. The chain carries TRBV29-1 and TRBJ2-5, with 13 positions matching TRBD2. After removal of 4 bases from V and 5 bases from J, the junction contained 4 bases not matched to a gene. This CDR3 spans 14 amino acids. The germline gives CDR1 SQVTM, CDR2 ANQGSEA. The DNA of the CDR3 is TGCAGCGTTGGGACTAGCGGGAGTAGGGAGACCCAGTACTTC. This translates into CSVGTSGSRETQYF.

The chain employs TRBV7-8 and TRBJ2-3, with TRBD1 identical over 7 bases. Germline V gives CDR1 SGHVS, CDR2 FQNEAQ. This CDR3 region has 16 residues. V was clipped by 0 bases and J by 2 bases; unmatched bases: 5. The CDR3 sequence is CASSLALGQFTDTQYF. In nucleotides, the CDR3 is TGTGCCAGCAGCTTAGCTCTGGGACAGTTCACAGATACGCAGTATTTT. Variable domain in full (rest from reference TRBV7-8 and TRBJ2-3): GAGVSQSPRYKVAKRGQDVALRCDPISGHVSLFWYQQALGQGPEFLTYFQNEAQLDKSGLPSDRFFAERPEGSVSTLKIQRTQQEDSAVYLCASSLALGQFTDTQYFGPGTRLTVL.

CDR3 residues: CASSSTYGTEGEEQYF. CDR3 sequence (DNA): TGCGCCAGCAGCTCGACCTACGGAACGGAGGGGGAGGAGCAGTACTTC. The gene calls are TRBV5-1 and TRBJ2-7; D is perhaps TRBD1 or TRBD2 (6 bases each). The CDR3 contains 16 residues. The V end was cut by 3 bases, the J end by 7 bases, with 23 bases between. Germline V gene data show CDR1 as SGHRS and CDR2 as YFSETQ.

V and J are TRBV5-5 and TRBJ2-7; TRBD1 matches at 9 bases. V shed 0 bases and J 2 bases; nucleotides not matched to a gene: 3. This CDR3 has 15 amino acids. From germline, CDR1 is SGHKS and CDR2 YYEKEE (reference sequence). The CDR3 region has the DNA TGTGCCAGCAGCTTGGCCGGACAGGGGACCTACGAGCAGTACTTC. Translation: CASSLAGQGTYEQYF.

CDR3 sequence: CASSRYRPTGTSGNTIYF. The CDR3 DNA reads as TGTGCCAGCAGCCGATACAGACCCACTGGGACTTCTGGAAACACCATATATTTT. The chain carries TRBV3-1 (or the pseudogene TRBV3-2) and TRBJ1-3; tentatively, D is TRBD1 (5 bases). Germline assignment: CDR1 LGHDT and CDR2 YNNKEL (reference sequence). The V end was cut by 4 bases, the J end by 1 base, with 20 bases between. This CDR3 is built from 18 residues.

V and J are TRBV6-5 and TRBJ2-3, with TRBD2 matching over 8 bases. The CDR3 spans 14 residues. Trimming removed 6 bases from V and 4 bases from J; junction bases left unmatched: 6. Germline CDR1 MNHEY, CDR2 SVGAGI. The CDR3 is CASRAGENADTQYF. CDR3 coding DNA: TGTGCCAGCAGAGCGGGAGAAAATGCAGATACGCAGTATTTT.

Here the CDR3 reads CASSRLVGGNEQFF. The CDR3 bases are TGTGCCAGCAGTCGACTAGTTGGTGGCAATGAGCAGTTCTTC. The chain has TRBV6-5 and TRBJ2-1; D might be TRBD2 (6 bases). The CDR3 spans 14 residues. Germline-derived CDR1 and CDR2 are MNHEY and SVGAGI. V lost 5 bases and J lost 6, with 14 bases in between.

J is TRBJ1-5 and V is TRBV18; no definite D call. Trimming cost V 3 bases and J 5 bases, with 8 bases left between them. Germline V CDR1 and CDR2: KGHSH, LQKENI. The CDR3 contains 13 residues. For the CDR3, the DNA is TGTGCCAGCTCACCTAGGAGGGATCAGCCCCAGCATTTT. It yields the protein CASSPRRDQPQHF.

The gene calls are TRBV27 and TRBJ1-1; D ambiguous. Germline V gene data show CDR1 as MNHEY and CDR2 as SMNVEV (reference sequence). V lost 2 bases, J lost 8 bases, and 18 bases lay in between. The CDR3 consists of 15 residues. The CDR3 protein is CASSLDNGGVLEAFF. For the CDR3, the DNA is TGTGCCAGCAGTTTAGACAACGGAGGAGTTTTGGAAGCTTTCTTT.

The genes are TRBV7-8 and TRBJ1-1; possibly TRBD1 for D (6 bases). The CDR3 consists of 13 residues. Germline CDR1 is SGHVS and CDR2 is FQNEAQ. Trimming stripped 1 base from V and 7 bases from J, with 10 bases between. CDR3 residues: CASSLGQDDEAFF. CDR3 nucleotides: TGTGCCAGCAGCTTAGGACAGGACGATGAAGCTTTCTTT.

The CDR3 reads CASSMRSTGEQFF. For the CDR3, the DNA is TGTGCCAGCAGTATGCGGTCTACAGGTGAGCAGTTCTTC. The rearrangement links TRBV25-1 to TRBJ2-1, with D possibly TRBD1 on 5 matching bases. V lost 5 bases to trimming and J lost 9 bases, with 14 bases between them. CDR1 is MGHDK, CDR2 SYGVNS, per germline. CDR3 length: 13 amino acids.

The chain combines TRBV19 with TRBJ2-7; D not certain. Germline CDR1 and CDR2: LNHDA and SQIVND (reference sequence). The CDR3 runs 13 residues. Trimming stripped 4 bases from V and 2 bases from J, with 9 bases between. CDR3 loop: CASSSGKTYEQYF. The CDR3 DNA reads TGTGCCAGTAGTAGTGGGAAGACCTACGAGCAGTACTTC.